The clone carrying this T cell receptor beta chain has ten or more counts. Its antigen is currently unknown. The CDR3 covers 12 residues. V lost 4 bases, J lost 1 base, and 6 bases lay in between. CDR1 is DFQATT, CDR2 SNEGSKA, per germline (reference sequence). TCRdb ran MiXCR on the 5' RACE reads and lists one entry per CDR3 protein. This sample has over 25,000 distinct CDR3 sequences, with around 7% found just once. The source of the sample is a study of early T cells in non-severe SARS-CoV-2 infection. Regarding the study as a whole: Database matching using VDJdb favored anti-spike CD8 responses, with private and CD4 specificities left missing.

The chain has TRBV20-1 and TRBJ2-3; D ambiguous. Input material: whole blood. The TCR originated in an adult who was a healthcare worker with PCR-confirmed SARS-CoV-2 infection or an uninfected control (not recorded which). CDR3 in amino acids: CSATRGTDTQYF. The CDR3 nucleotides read TGCAGTGCTACCCGTGGCACAGATACGCAGTATTTT.